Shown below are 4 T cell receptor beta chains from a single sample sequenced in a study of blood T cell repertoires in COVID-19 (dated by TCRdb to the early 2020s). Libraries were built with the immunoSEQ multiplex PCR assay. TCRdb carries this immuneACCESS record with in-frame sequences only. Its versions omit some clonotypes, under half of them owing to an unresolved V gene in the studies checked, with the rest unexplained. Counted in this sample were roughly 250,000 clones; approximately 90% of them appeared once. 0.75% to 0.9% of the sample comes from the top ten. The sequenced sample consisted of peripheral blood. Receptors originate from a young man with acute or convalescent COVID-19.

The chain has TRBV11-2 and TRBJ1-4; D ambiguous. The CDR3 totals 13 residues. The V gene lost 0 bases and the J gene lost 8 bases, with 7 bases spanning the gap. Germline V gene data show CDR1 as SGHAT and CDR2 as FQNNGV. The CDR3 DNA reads TGTGCCAGCAGCTTAGATTTCAGAGAAAAACTGTTTTTT. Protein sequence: CASSLDFREKLFF. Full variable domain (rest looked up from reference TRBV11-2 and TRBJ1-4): EAGVAQSPRYKIIEKRQSVAFWCNPISGHATLYWYQQILGQGPKLLIQFQNNGVVDDSQLPKDRFSAERLKGVDSTLKIQPAKLEDSAVYLCASSLDFREKLFFGSGTQLSVL.

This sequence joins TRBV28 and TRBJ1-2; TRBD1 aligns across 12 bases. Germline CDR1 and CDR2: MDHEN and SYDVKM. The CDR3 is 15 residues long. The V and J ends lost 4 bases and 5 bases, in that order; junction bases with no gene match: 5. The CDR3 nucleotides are TGTGCCAGCAGTTCCCCGGGACAGGGGGCGTATGGCTACACCTTC. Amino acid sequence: CASSSPGQGAYGYTF.

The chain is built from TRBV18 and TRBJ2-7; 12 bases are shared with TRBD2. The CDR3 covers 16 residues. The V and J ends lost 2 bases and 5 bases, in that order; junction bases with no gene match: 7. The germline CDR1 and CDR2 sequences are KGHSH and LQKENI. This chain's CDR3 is CASSPGTSGWRNEQYF. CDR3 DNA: TGTGCCAGCTCACCAGGGACTAGCGGGTGGAGGAACGAGCAGTACTTC.

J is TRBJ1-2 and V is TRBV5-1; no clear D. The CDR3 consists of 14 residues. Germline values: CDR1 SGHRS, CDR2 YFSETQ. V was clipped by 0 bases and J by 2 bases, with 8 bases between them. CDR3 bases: TGCGCCAGCAGCTTGGGGCAGAAGAACTATGGCTACACCTTC. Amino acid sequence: CASSLGQKNYGYTF.